Following are 20 T cell receptor beta chains from one sample sequenced in a study of regulatory T cells in long-lasting Graves disease. iRepertoire HTBI primers and Arm-PCR of CDR3 regions built TCR beta libraries. TCRdb recomputed calls from the multiplex PCR reads with MiXCR, one row per CDR3 protein. The sample has about 450,000 distinct CDR3 sequences, roughly 15% seen once. The time point denotes: newly diagnosed GD, antithyroid drugs for less than 3 months. PBMCs provided the RNA from which the TCR library was made. The same sample was also used in a study of T cells in Graves' hyperthyroidism and ophthalmopathy.

This sample comprised peripheral blood mononuclear cells (PBMCs), obtained at new diagnosis, from a patient treated with antithyroid drugs. The receptors here all came from a woman aged 45-65 years with Graves disease.

The sample holds many counts of this clonotype. This chain connects TRBV10-1 to TRBJ2-7; D might be TRBD1 (5 bases). CDR1 is WNHNN, CDR2 SYGVQD, per germline (reference sequence). The length of the CDR3 is 14 residues. V lost 4 bases, J lost 1 base, and 11 bases lay in between. The CDR3 DNA sequence: TGCGCCAGCAGTGGACAGTCAAATTCCTACGAGCAGTACTTC. It codes for CASSGQSNSYEQYF.

This clonotype has ten or more counts. The rearrangement uses TRBV5-1 and TRBJ2-1; 9 nucleotides agree with TRBD2. CDR3 length equals 16 residues. Germline CDR1 reads SGHRS; CDR2 reads YFSETQ. J lost 5 bases, V lost 4 bases, and 10 bases had no gene match. CDR3 in amino acids: CASSLGREGNHNEQFF. The CDR3 nucleotides read TGCGCCAGCAGCCTGGGGCGGGAGGGCAACCACAATGAGCAGTTCTTC.

This clonotype appeared a few times. The J gene is TRBJ1-6, the V gene TRBV30, with 10 bases that match TRBD1. Per the germline V gene, CDR1 is GTSNPN and CDR2 is SVGIG (reference sequence). The length of the CDR3 is 16 residues. J gave up 7 bases and V 0 bases, and 6 bases lay outside the gene matches. This CDR3 reads CAWSVGGTGVNSPLHF. In DNA form, the CDR3 reads TGTGCCTGGAGTGTCGGCGGGACAGGGGTAAATTCACCCCTCCACTTT.

This clonotype has more than one count but fewer than ten. This sequence joins TRBV18 and TRBJ2-3, with TRBD1 matching 7 bases. The CDR3 is made up of 18 amino acids. Germline CDR1 is KGHSH and CDR2 is LQKENI. With V trimmed by 0 bases and J by 2 bases, 11 bases remained unmatched. In DNA, the CDR3 is TGTGCCAGCTCACCACCCTACCGAGACAGGGAGCTCACAGATACGCAGTATTTT. Its protein product is CASSPPYRDRELTDTQYF. Full variable domain (remainder filled in from reference TRBV18 and TRBJ2-3): NAGVMQNPRHLVRRRGQEARLRCSPMKGHSHVYWYRQLPEEGLKFMVYLQKENIIDESGMPKERFSAEFPKEGPSILRIQQVVRGDSAAYFCASSPPYRDRELTDTQYFGPGTRLTVL.

This clonotype was counted ten times or more. V usage is TRBV24-1 and J usage is TRBJ2-1; TRBD1 matches at 9 bases. V dropped 9 bases and J dropped 0; count of bases not matched to a gene: 17. Per germline, CDR1 KGHDR and CDR2 SFDVKD. The CDR3 is made up of 19 amino acids. The CDR3 bases are TGTGCCACCGGGCGACCTCGGACAGGGGAAAAGACCTCCTACAATGAGCAGTTCTTC. Protein sequence: CATGRPRTGEKTSYNEQFF.

Remarks on this clonotype: One end of the junction is discordant with germline, which a read error may explain. The genes are TRBV3-1 and TRBJ1-5; possible D gene TRBD1, 5 bases. The germline gives CDR1 LGHDT, CDR2 YNNKEL (reference sequence). The CDR3 totals 15 residues. The CDR3 region is CGSSQGSPGQGPQHF. DNA of the CDR3: TGTGGCAGCAGCCAAGGTAGTCCAGGCCAGGGGCCCCAGCATTTT.

Note on this clonotype: A much larger clone is a single base away; this may be a read error. The genes are TRBV11-2 and TRBJ2-3; 9 bases align to TRBD2. The germline gives CDR1 SGHAT, CDR2 FQNNGV. This CDR3 is built from 15 residues. CDR3 nucleotide sequence: TGTGCCAGCAGCTTAGCTGGGACTAGCAGAGATACGCAGTATTTT. This encodes CASSLAGTSRDTQYF.

The chain is built from TRBV25-1 and TRBJ2-2; no reliable D call. This CDR3 region has 15 residues. From germline, CDR1 is MGHDK and CDR2 SYGVNS. V lost 3 bases and J lost 8, with 16 bases in between. The CDR3 sequence: CASSEGLAYLGELFF. As DNA, the CDR3 is TGTGCCAGCAGTGAGGGGTTAGCTTACCTAGGGGAGCTGTTTTTT.

In this sample, this clonotype turned up many times. The V call is TRBV20-1, the J call TRBJ1-1; 7 bases match TRBD1. The J segment lost 3 bases and the V segment lost 3 bases, leaving 7 bases of the junction unmatched. Per germline, CDR1 DFQATT and CDR2 SNEGSKA (reference sequence). The CDR3 extends over 14 amino acids. The CDR3 protein is CSARRRQGYTEAFF. The DNA for the CDR3 is TGCAGTGCTAGGAGGAGACAGGGTTACACTGAAGCTTTCTTT.

This clonotype was detected many times. V gene TRBV3-1 combines with J gene TRBJ2-3; D is ambiguous. Between the trimmed V and J ends, which lost 1 base and 1 base, there was a span of 12 bases. Germline values: CDR1 LGHDT, CDR2 YNNKEL (reference sequence). This CDR3 is built from 16 residues. CDR3 amino acids: CASSQGPHAGTDTQYF. In DNA form, the CDR3 reads TGTGCCAGCAGCCAAGGGCCCCACGCGGGCACAGATACGCAGTATTTT.

This clonotype has ten or more counts. The rearrangement uses TRBV7-9 and TRBJ2-7, with TRBD2 as a possible D gene (5 bases). The CDR3 loop spans 15 amino acids. The V and J ends lost 1 base and 7 bases respectively, with 17 bases between them. The germline gives CDR1 SEHNR, CDR2 FQNEAQ (reference sequence). CDR3: CASSLGLMDGAEQYF. In DNA, the CDR3 is TGTGCCAGCAGCTTAGGACTAATGGACGGAGCGGAGCAGTACTTC.

The J gene is TRBJ1-4, the V gene TRBV9; D perhaps matches TRBD1 (6 bases). The V and J ends lost 6 bases and 0 bases respectively, with 24 bases between them. The CDR3 length is 19 residues. CDR1 and CDR2 from the germline V gene are SGDLS and YYNGEE. The chain's CDR3 is CASNLIRGGAAATNEKLFF. As DNA, the CDR3 is TGTGCCAGCAACCTGATTCGGGGGGGCGCGGCCGCAACTAATGAAAAACTGTTTTTT. The full variable domain, its missing parts supplied by reference TRBV9 and TRBJ1-4, is DSGVTQTPKHLITATGQRVTLRCSPRSGDLSVYWYQQSLDQGLQFLIQYYNGEERAKGNILERFSAQQFPDLHSELNLSSLELGDSALYFCASNLIRGGAAATNEKLFFGSGTQLSVL.

In the case of this clonotype: Given a much more abundant clone one base away, this may be a read error. The chain uses TRBV7-9 and TRBJ2-5, with D possibly matching TRBD1 (6 bases). Germline assignment: CDR1 SEHNR and CDR2 FQNEAQ (reference sequence). This CDR3 has 17 amino acids. DNA of the CDR3: TGTGCCAGCAGCCCGCCTCAGGGGCGAAACTTCCAAGAGGCCCAGTACTTC. Protein product: CASSPPQGRNFQEAQYF.

This clonotype appeared a few times. As DNA, the CDR3 is TGTGCCAGCAGCTTAGGACAGTACCTCAGCACAGATACGCAGTATTTT. Protein product: CASSLGQYLSTDTQYF. This rearrangement joins TRBV11-2 to TRBJ2-3, with D maybe TRBD1 (5 bases). Trimming removed 1 base at V and 0 bases at J, with 11 bases between. Germline loops: CDR1 SGHAT, CDR2 FQNNGV. The CDR3 runs to 16 residues.

This clonotype was counted only a few times. The chain links TRBV29-1 to TRBJ1-2; tentative D call: TRBD1 (5 bases). Trimming shortened V by 7 bases and J by 4 bases, and 13 bases separated the two germline ends. There are 12 residues in the CDR3. CDR1 is SQVTM, CDR2 ANQGSEA, per germline. This CDR3 is CSATQGLYGYTF. The DNA for the CDR3 is TGCAGCGCTACCCAGGGCCTCTATGGCTACACCTTC.

Many counts were recorded for this clonotype. The chain links TRBV20-1 to TRBJ2-1, with a tentative D call TRBD1 (5 bases). The germline V and J ends were trimmed by 8 bases and 0 bases, with 11 bases remaining between them. The CDR3 consists of 13 residues. Germline V gives CDR1 DFQATT, CDR2 SNEGSKA (reference sequence). CDR3 protein: CSTYRISYNEQFF. CDR3 in DNA: TGCAGTACCTACAGGATCTCCTACAATGAGCAGTTCTTC.

The table lists this clonotype with many counts. The genes are TRBV28 and TRBJ2-2, with D perhaps assigned TRBD1 or TRBD2 (7 bases each). Trimming removed 7 bases at V and 6 bases at J, with 21 bases between. This CDR3 contains 16 residues. CDR1 MDHEN and CDR2 SYDVKM come from the germline V gene. CDR3 sequence reads: CASISQGGIPPGELFF. Here the CDR3 DNA reads TGTGCCAGCATCTCCCAGGGGGGGATCCCCCCCGGGGAGCTGTTTTTT.

This clonotype has ten or more counts. CDR3 bases: TGTGCCAGCAGCGTAAACCCTAGCGTATTGGAGACCCAGTACTTC. Translated, it gives CASSVNPSVLETQYF. The rearrangement links TRBV9 to TRBJ2-5; possibly TRBD2 for D (6 bases). The CDR3 consists of 15 residues. The germline V and J ends were trimmed by 1 base and 5 bases, with 15 bases remaining between them. Germline CDR1 reads SGDLS; CDR2 reads YYNGEE.

Remarks on this clonotype: Possible read error: a much larger clone is one base away. The rearrangement uses TRBV12-3 or TRBV12-4 and TRBJ1-5; maybe TRBD1 (5 bases). The CDR3 length is 13 residues. The CDR3 sequence is CASILGTDQPQHF. CDR3 nucleotides: TGTGCCAGCATTTTAGGGACCGATCAGCCCCAGCATTTT.

The V gene is TRBV9, the J gene TRBJ2-3, with TRBD2 matching over 9 bases. The CDR3 is 15 amino acids. Germline CDR1 SGDLS, CDR2 YYNGEE. The junction had 6 bases not matched to a gene; V was cut back by 4 bases and J by 3 bases. This CDR3 is CASSSGLAPTDTQYF. In DNA, the CDR3 is TGTGCCAGCAGCTCGGGACTAGCCCCGACAGATACGCAGTATTTT.